This T cell receptor (beta chain) emerged from a study of blood T cell repertoires in COVID-19. Study as a whole: Acute and convalescent COVID-19 samples came from the United States, Italy and Spain. Sources were T cells, B-cell-depleted T cells, or PBMCs; the material itself was cDNA or gDNA.

This CDR3 comprises 13 residues. Trimming stripped 1 base from V and 10 bases from J, with 8 bases between. CDR1 is SGHNT and CDR2 is YENEEA in the germline V gene. Original data processing: Nucleated cell counts were estimated from reference gene primer amplification. Clones were sequenced by immunoSEQ multiplex PCR, and TCRdb holds only the in-frame ones, with some missing. V, J and clone size are taken as reported in that table, and D and trimming were inferred from the DNA itself. The data contain about 92,000 clones, around three quarters of them singletons. The gene calls are TRBV11-3 and TRBJ1-6; no clear D gene. The TCR sequence derives from a man aged 45-60 years who had recovered from COVID-19. The sequencing sample was made of peripheral blood. The CDR3 nucleotides are TGTGCCAGCAGCTTAGCTGCGGGATCACCCCTCCACTTT. This sequence encodes CASSLAAGSPLHF.